This entry describes one TCR beta chain. In this sample, this clonotype turned up a few times. Its recognized antigen is unknown. No per-base quality is available; no much larger clone lies one base away. This sample was taken from a study of blood T cells in healthy people across ages (dated by TCRdb to between 2015 and 2017). Study-wide context: Template switching captured roughly one uniquely barcoded TCR beta cDNA molecule per two T cells in model experiments. Age-related changes in TCR beta repertoire diversity were measured in the study by deep sequencing normalized with unique cDNA molecular identifiers. The donors were divided into four age groups: young (average approximately 17 years), middle-aged (over 35), aged (about 56) and long-lived (82). To avoid experimental bias, donors of different ages were spread randomly across the sequencing lanes. The study analyzed two additional independent replicas of 1 million unique cDNA reads from the same blood draw for two donors, one aged 18 to 30 and one aged 80 or older.

What the work shows at the level of the full study, not this receptor alone: Because donor CMV infection status was unknown, age-related changes in expanded clonotypes were potentially confounded. The percentage of naive T cells measured by flow cytometry correlated strongly with observed TCR beta diversity. Compared with the aged group, the long-lived group had more naive CD4+ T cells, fewer expanded clones and increased TCR diversity, suggesting age selection. As age increased, observed TCR beta diversity per million T cells dropped in a roughly linear way, and a significant reduction was already evident by age about 40. Since profiling was done on bulk unsorted PBMCs, naive and antigen-experienced compartments could not be conclusively compared. Estimates of total diversity based on one million sequenced T cells were considered lower bounds and underestimates.

The library was made by 5' RACE. This sample was sequenced with an Illumina HiSeq 2500. The second PCR ran for about 6 to 11 cycles and used a J-beta primer mix along with a sample-barcoded 5' primer. A unique molecular identifier was introduced onto each TCR beta cDNA molecule by a template-switch 5' adaptor carrying 12 random nucleotides. At least 3 million CDR3-containing paired-end reads were obtained from each sample. All of the RNA was converted into first-strand cDNA using the Mint cDNA synthesis kit, with a TRBC-specific oligonucleotide serving as the primer. All cDNA was treated with uracil-DNA glycosylase and then went through a first 18-cycle PCR with the universal primers M1SS and BC2_uni_R. The paper's processing steps were these. For normalization, 1 million high-quality reads were randomly selected from each sample, with every read carrying a distinct molecular identifier. Reads with shared molecular identifiers were discarded instead of being binned into consensus sequences. MiTCR, run with a Q25 quality threshold and the strictest error-elimination algorithm, handled CDR3 identification, clonotype clustering and error correction. A nonparametric unseen species model with Euler transformation was used to estimate lower-bound total TCR beta diversity. The public reads were reprocessed in TCRdb via fastp at Q25 and MiXCR, keeping in-frame beta chains. Under each unique CDR3 protein, matching rows form one entry showing the most common genes and DNA. TCRdb, rather than the study authors, made the V and J calls. The sample yields about 1 million distinct CDR3 sequences; under 55% were counted once. About 19% of the sample is in the top ten clones.

Systemically healthy Caucasian individuals from Russia, 35 to 40 in total and aged roughly 6 to 100 years, were included as donors. About 10 milliliters of peripheral blood were collected from each donor into EDTA-treated Vacutainer tubes. Ficoll-Paque density-gradient centrifugation was used to isolate PBMCs, with at least 6.5 million per sample. Total RNA was extracted from PBMCs with Trizol reagent, with at least 6 micrograms obtained per sample. Naive CD45RAhigh/CD27high T cell percentages were measured by flow cytometry on a PBMC aliquot from every donor. From cysteine to phenylalanine, the CDR3 is 14 amino acids long. Only CDR3 DNA is held: 42 bases, read in frame from base 1. CDR1 and CDR2 were assigned from the germline V gene as MDHEN and SYDVKM. V is pared back by 3 bases and J by 8 bases, with 16 bases lying between the germline termini.

This receptor chain uses TRBV28 and TRBJ1-2, with no confidently assigned D gene. The source is a woman aged 55-75 years in good health. Sequenced material: blood. The CDR3 has the sequence CASSLRQRAVGYTF. The DNA sequence follows: TGTGCCAGCAGTTTGAGGCAGAGAGCAGTGGGCTACACCTTC.